This TCR beta chain was identified in a study of control samples from healthy donors and cancer patients. Sequenced by immunoSEQ multiplex PCR; TCRdb stores in-frame clones only, minus some. The sample contains 160,000 or so clones, approximately 94% of which appear only once. The CDR3 has 17 amino acids. Germline loops: CDR1 MNHEY, CDR2 SMNVEV (reference sequence). Trimming stripped 2 bases from V and 7 bases from J, with 24 bases between. The sequence came from a woman aged 40 to 55 in good health. The rearrangement uses TRBV27 and TRBJ2-7; D is unresolved. Sequenced sample: blood. CDR3 sequence: CASSLSLSGRSSEEQYF. CDR3 coding DNA: TGTGCCAGCAGTTTAAGCTTGTCGGGTCGATCCTCTGAGGAGCAGTACTTC.